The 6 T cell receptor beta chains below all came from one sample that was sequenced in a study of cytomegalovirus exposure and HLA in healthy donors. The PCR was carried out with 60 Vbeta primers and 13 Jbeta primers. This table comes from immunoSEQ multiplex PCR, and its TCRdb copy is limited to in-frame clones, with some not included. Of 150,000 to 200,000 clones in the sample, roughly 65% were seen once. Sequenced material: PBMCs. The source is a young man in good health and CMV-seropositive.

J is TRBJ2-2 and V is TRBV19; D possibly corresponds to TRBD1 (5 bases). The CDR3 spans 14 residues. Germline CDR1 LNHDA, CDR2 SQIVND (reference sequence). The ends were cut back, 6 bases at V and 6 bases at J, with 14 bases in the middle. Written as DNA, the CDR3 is TGTGCCAGTAGATCTCCCTGGGGCGCCGGGGAGCTGTTTTTT. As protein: CASRSPWGAGELFF.

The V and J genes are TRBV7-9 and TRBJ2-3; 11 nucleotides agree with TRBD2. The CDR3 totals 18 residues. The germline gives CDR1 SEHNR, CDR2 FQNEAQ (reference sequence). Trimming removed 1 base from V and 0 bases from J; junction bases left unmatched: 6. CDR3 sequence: CASSLGLAGRTSTDTQYF. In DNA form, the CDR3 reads TGTGCCAGCAGCTTAGGACTAGCGGGAAGAACTAGCACAGATACGCAGTATTTT.

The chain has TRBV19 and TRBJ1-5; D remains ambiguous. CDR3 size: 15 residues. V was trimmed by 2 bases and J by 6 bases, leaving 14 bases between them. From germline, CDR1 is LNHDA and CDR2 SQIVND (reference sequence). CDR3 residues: CASSISMEERQPQHF. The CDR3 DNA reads TGTGCCAGTAGTATATCGATGGAGGAGCGTCAGCCCCAGCATTTT.

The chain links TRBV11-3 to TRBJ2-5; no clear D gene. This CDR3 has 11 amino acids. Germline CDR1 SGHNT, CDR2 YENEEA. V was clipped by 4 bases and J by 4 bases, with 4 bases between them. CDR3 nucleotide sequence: TGTGCCAGCAGCTCCGGAGAGACCCAGTACTTC. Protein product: CASSSGETQYF.

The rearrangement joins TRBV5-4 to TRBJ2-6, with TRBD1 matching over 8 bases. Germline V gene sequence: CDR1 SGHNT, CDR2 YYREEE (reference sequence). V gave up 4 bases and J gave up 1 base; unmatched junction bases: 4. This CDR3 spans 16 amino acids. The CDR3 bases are TGTGCCAGCAGCGGACAGGGCGATTCTGGGGCCAACGTCCTGACTTTC. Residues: CASSGQGDSGANVLTF. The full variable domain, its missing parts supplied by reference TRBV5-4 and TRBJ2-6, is ETGVTQSPTHLIKTRGQQVTLRCSSQSGHNTVSWYQQALGQGPQFIFQYYREEENGRGNFPPRFSGLQFPNYSSELNVNALELDDSALYLCASSGQGDSGANVLTFGAGSRLTVL.

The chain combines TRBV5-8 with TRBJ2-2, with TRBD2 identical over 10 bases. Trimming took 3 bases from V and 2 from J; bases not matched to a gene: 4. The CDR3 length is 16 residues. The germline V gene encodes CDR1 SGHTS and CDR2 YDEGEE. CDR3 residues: CASSSGTSDNTGELFF. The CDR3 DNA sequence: TGTGCCAGCAGCTCTGGGACTAGCGACAACACCGGGGAGCTGTTTTTT.